A selection of T cell receptor beta chains follows, all from one sample in a study of blood T cell repertoires in COVID-19. Profiled with immunoSEQ multiplex PCR; TCRdb holds only in-frame clones, not every one. The table has tens of thousands of clones, 85% to 90% seen once. The sequencing input was peripheral blood. The receptors come from a woman older than 75 with active or convalescent COVID-19. CDR3s include the opening cysteine and the closing phenylalanine or tryptophan. Fields, in order: J gene, clone size, D gene, V gene, CDR3 length, CDR3 protein, CDR3 DNA. D genes are given only for firm matches. A row's size may be missing; if present it is once, few, many or a size class.

J: TRBJ2-1; size: once; D: TRBD2; V: TRBV5-4; length: 19; CDR3: CASSLPGTSGESSYNEQFF; DNA: TGTGCCAGCAGCCTTCCCGGGACTAGCGGGGAAAGCTCCTACAATGAGCAGTTCTTC
J: TRBJ2-6; size: NA; D: NA; V: TRBV11-3; length: 15; CDR3: CASSLSYSGANVLTF; DNA: TGTGCCAGCAGTCTTAGCTACTCTGGGGCCAACGTCCTGACTTTC
J: TRBJ2-3; size: NA; D: TRBD2; V: TRBV11-2; length: 17; CDR3: CASSHLVAGPSTDTQYF; DNA: TGTGCCAGCAGCCACCTGGTAGCGGGTCCTAGCACAGATACGCAGTATTTT
J: TRBJ1-6; size: few; D: TRBD1; V: TRBV7-8; length: 13; CDR3: CASRTGGDSPLHF; DNA: TGTGCCAGCAGAACAGGGGGCGATTCACCCCTCCACTTT
J: TRBJ2-3; size: NA; D: TRBD1; V: TRBV19; length: 16; CDR3: CASSMGTGVLTDTQYF; DNA: TGTGCCAGTAGTATGGGGACAGGGGTGTTAACAGATACGCAGTATTTT
J: TRBJ1-2; size: NA; D: NA; V: TRBV13; length: 12; CDR3: CASSLDPEGYTF; DNA: TGTGCCAGCAGCTTAGATCCGGAGGGCTACACCTTC
J: TRBJ2-1; size: NA; D: TRBD2; V: TRBV20-1; length: 17; CDR3: CSASGKREGRSYNEQFF; DNA: TGCAGTGCTAGTGGTAAGCGGGAGGGTAGGTCCTACAATGAGCAGTTCTTC
J: TRBJ2-3; size: NA; D: TRBD2; V: TRBV19; length: 15; CDR3: CASSIAGGDTDTQYF; DNA: TGTGCCAGTAGTATAGCGGGAGGGGACACAGATACGCAGTATTTT
J: TRBJ2-1; size: NA; D: TRBD2; V: TRBV7-2; length: 14; CDR3: CASSPRTSGGAQFF; DNA: TGTGCCAGCAGCCCGCGGACTAGCGGGGGGGCGCAGTTCTTC
J: TRBJ2-5; size: NA; D: NA; V: TRBV19; length: 14; CDR3: CASSMGLSEKTQYF; DNA: TGTGCCAGTAGTATGGGCCTCTCCGAGAAGACCCAGTACTTC
J: TRBJ1-2; size: NA; D: NA; V: TRBV4-3; length: 14; CDR3: CASSQEGVGLGYTF; DNA: TGCGCCAGCAGCCAAGAGGGAGTCGGGCTTGGCTACACCTTC
J: TRBJ1-2; size: NA; D: TRBD1; V: TRBV7-9; length: 17; CDR3: CASSIPRTGKANYGYTF; DNA: TGTGCCAGCAGCATACCCCGGACAGGGAAAGCTAACTATGGCTACACCTTC
J: TRBJ1-2; size: once; D: TRBD1; V: TRBV19; length: 15; CDR3: CASSIAAGGVYGYTF; DNA: TGTGCCAGTAGTATAGCAGCAGGGGGCGTCTATGGCTACACCTTC
J: TRBJ1-4; size: few; D: NA; V: TRBV6-4; length: 14; CDR3: CASSDVAGNEKLFF; DNA: TGTGCCAGCAGTGACGTGGCAGGGAATGAGAAACTGTTTTTT
J: TRBJ2-3; size: once; D: NA; V: TRBV4-3; length: 13; CDR3: CASSPDRGDTQYF; DNA: TGCGCCAGCAGTCCGGATAGAGGAGATACGCAGTATTTT
J: TRBJ1-2; size: NA; D: NA; V: TRBV3-1/TRBV3-2; length: 14; CDR3: CASSGMKGKEGYTF; DNA: TGTGCCAGCAGTGGCATGAAGGGGAAGGAAGGCTACACCTTC
J: TRBJ2-2; size: NA; D: TRBD2; V: TRBV5-4; length: 16; CDR3: CASSFGGRGNTGELFF; DNA: TGTGCCAGCAGCTTTGGGGGGAGGGGCAACACCGGGGAGCTGTTTTTT
J: TRBJ1-2; size: NA; D: TRBD1; V: TRBV11-2; length: 13; CDR3: CASRYTGGDGYTF; DNA: TGTGCCAGCAGATATACAGGGGGCGATGGCTACACCTTC
J: TRBJ2-1; size: NA; D: TRBD1; V: TRBV4-1; length: 15; CDR3: CASSPRDREGNEQFF; DNA: TGCGCCAGCAGCCCTCGGGACAGGGAGGGGAATGAGCAGTTCTTC
J: TRBJ2-3; size: NA; D: NA; V: TRBV5-1; length: 16; CDR3: CASRLQTATSTDTQYF; DNA: TGCGCCAGCAGGCTGCAGACTGCAACTAGCACAGATACGCAGTATTTT
J: TRBJ2-1; size: NA; D: NA; V: TRBV27; length: 11; CDR3: CASSYYNEQFF; DNA: TGTGCCAGCAGCTACTACAATGAGCAGTTCTTC
J: TRBJ1-1; size: NA; D: NA; V: TRBV18; length: 14; CDR3: CASSPSGVNTEAFF; DNA: TGTGCCAGCTCACCGTCCGGGGTCAACACTGAAGCTTTCTTT
J: TRBJ1-6; size: NA; D: TRBD1; V: TRBV11-2; length: 17; CDR3: CASSFPRQGTPYSPLHF; DNA: TGTGCCAGCAGTTTCCCCAGACAGGGAACCCCTTATTCACCCCTCCACTTT
J: TRBJ2-7; size: NA; D: TRBD1; V: TRBV5-6; length: 14; CDR3: CASSLAGQGYEQYF; DNA: TGTGCCAGCAGCTTGGCCGGACAGGGTTACGAGCAGTACTTC
J: TRBJ1-1; size: NA; D: NA; V: TRBV6-1; length: 13; CDR3: CASSEGGWTEAFF; DNA: TGTGCCAGCAGTGAAGGGGGCTGGACTGAAGCTTTCTTT
J: TRBJ2-2; size: NA; D: TRBD1; V: TRBV5-1; length: 17; CDR3: CASSFRPGQGFGGELFF; DNA: TGCGCCAGCAGCTTTAGACCGGGACAGGGGTTTGGCGGGGAGCTGTTTTTT
J: TRBJ2-1; size: NA; D: TRBD2; V: TRBV5-1; length: 17; CDR3: CASSSEPGLAGGSEQFF; DNA: TGCGCCAGCAGCTCCGAGCCGGGACTAGCGGGGGGTAGCGAGCAGTTCTTC
J: TRBJ2-5; size: NA; D: TRBD2; V: TRBV7-2; length: 11; CDR3: CASREGAGLYF; DNA: TGTGCCAGCAGGGAAGGAGCGGGGCTCTACTTC
J: TRBJ2-1; size: NA; D: TRBD1; V: TRBV11-2; length: 13; CDR3: CASSVGQLNEQFF; DNA: TGTGCCAGCAGCGTGGGACAGCTCAATGAGCAGTTCTTC
J: TRBJ1-2; size: NA; D: NA; V: TRBV5-1; length: 13; CDR3: CASSLRVNYGYTF; DNA: TGCGCCAGCAGCCTGAGAGTTAACTATGGCTACACCTTC
J: TRBJ2-3; size: NA; D: TRBD2; V: TRBV19; length: 15; CDR3: CASTPTSVSTDTQYF; DNA: TGTGCCAGTACCCCGACTAGCGTTAGCACAGATACGCAGTATTTT
J: TRBJ1-5; size: NA; D: NA; V: TRBV5-3; length: 16; CDR3: CARSLATDSANQPQHF; DNA: TGTGCCAGAAGCTTGGCCACCGACAGTGCCAATCAGCCCCAGCATTTT
J: TRBJ1-6; size: NA; D: NA; V: TRBV5-1; length: 15; CDR3: CASSLSVGSNSPLHF; DNA: TGCGCCAGCAGCTTGAGTGTGGGCTCTAATTCACCCCTCCACTTT
J: TRBJ1-1; size: NA; D: NA; V: TRBV23-1; length: 13; CDR3: CASSQELNTEAFF; DNA: TGCGCCAGCAGTCAAGAGTTGAACACTGAAGCTTTCTTT
J: TRBJ2-3; size: NA; D: NA; V: TRBV29-1; length: 17; CDR3: CSGKSKRPDHHTDTQYF; DNA: TGCAGCGGCAAAAGCAAGCGACCCGATCACCACACAGATACGCAGTATTTT
J: TRBJ1-3; size: NA; D: TRBD1; V: TRBV6-5; length: 15; CDR3: CASKPQGAGGNTIYF; DNA: TGTGCCAGCAAACCACAGGGGGCAGGTGGAAACACCATATATTTT
J: TRBJ2-1; size: NA; D: NA; V: TRBV7-9; length: 11; CDR3: CASSLVASRFF; DNA: TGTGCCAGCAGCTTAGTTGCGTCGCGCTTCTTC
J: TRBJ1-4; size: NA; D: TRBD1; V: TRBV6-6; length: 15; CDR3: CASSYGTGAFEKLFF; DNA: TGTGCCAGCAGTTACGGGACAGGGGCGTTCGAAAAACTGTTTTTT
J: TRBJ2-7; size: once; D: NA; V: TRBV7-2; length: 16; CDR3: CASSLGSGDPTYEQYF; DNA: TGTGCCAGCAGCTTAGGATCAGGGGACCCCACCTACGAGCAGTACTTC
J: TRBJ1-5; size: NA; D: TRBD1; V: TRBV7-2; length: 13; CDR3: CASSFRDSQPQHF; DNA: TGTGCCAGCAGCTTCAGGGACAGTCAGCCCCAGCATTTT
J: TRBJ1-4; size: NA; D: TRBD1; V: TRBV5-4; length: 15; CDR3: CASSGQGRTNEKLFF; DNA: TGTGCCAGCAGCGGACAGGGGCGGACTAATGAAAAACTGTTTTTT
J: TRBJ2-3; size: NA; D: NA; V: TRBV4-3; length: 16; CDR3: CASSQRGSFNTDTQYF; DNA: TGCGCCAGCAGCCAAAGGGGTTCATTTAACACAGATACGCAGTATTTT
J: TRBJ2-7; size: NA; D: TRBD2; V: TRBV13; length: 13; CDR3: CASSPGLDYEQYF; DNA: TGTGCCAGCAGCCCGGGACTAGACTACGAGCAGTACTTC
J: TRBJ2-1; size: NA; D: NA; V: TRBV2; length: 13; CDR3: CASSGRPWAEQFF; DNA: TGTGCCAGCAGTGGAAGGCCGTGGGCTGAGCAGTTCTTC
J: TRBJ1-1; size: NA; D: NA; V: TRBV21-1; length: 17; CDR3: CASSKEAVERPKTEAFF; DNA: TGTGCCAGCAGCAAAGAGGCAGTAGAGAGGCCGAAGACTGAAGCTTTCTTT
J: TRBJ2-1; size: NA; D: TRBD2; V: TRBV6-5; length: 15; CDR3: CASSSSTSGYNEQFF; DNA: TGTGCCAGCAGCTCATCGACTAGCGGGTACAATGAGCAGTTCTTC
J: TRBJ2-5; size: NA; D: TRBD1; V: TRBV24-1; length: 16; CDR3: CATSDPGQGPRETQYF; DNA: TGTGCCACCAGTGACCCCGGACAGGGCCCTAGGGAGACCCAGTACTTC
J: TRBJ2-5; size: NA; D: TRBD2; V: TRBV2; length: 15; CDR3: CASTTNGLAEETQYF; DNA: TGTGCCAGCACCACGAATGGACTAGCCGAAGAGACCCAGTACTTC